This TCR beta chain appears in the sequencing data of a study of Graves' ophthalmopathy and Graves' hyperthyroidism. At the level of the study: Peripheral blood sampling occurred at initial diagnosis, before any treatment.

Amplification targeted the TCR beta CDR3 regions, with RNA transcripts as the source material. Second-round multiplex PCR came after a first-round RT-PCR that employed HTBI primers. TCRdb ran MiXCR on the multiplex PCR reads and lists one entry per CDR3 protein. The top ten clones hold 2.4% of a sample with some 350,000 distinct CDR3 sequences, 17% of them seen once. The CDR3 extends over 15 amino acids. Trimming took off 2 bases at V and 4 bases at J, with 15 bases between the two ends. The germline CDR1 and CDR2 sequences are MNHNS and SASEGT. Many counts were recorded for this clonotype. Its antigen is still unknown. Notes on the study in general: Thyroid clonotypes that were expanded above 0.001 frequency mostly also appeared in blood. Using a 13-signature model, the authors split ophthalmopathy from stable hyperthyroidism, with roughly 91% sensitivity and around 76% specificity.

The source of the PBMCs was roughly 10 ml of fresh peripheral blood. The sequenced sample was peripheral blood. The sequence came from an adult woman with stable Graves' hyperthyroidism. This chain links TRBV6-1 with TRBJ2-7, with D possibly called TRBD1 or TRBD2 (5 bases each). The CDR3 DNA is TGTGCCAGCAGTGAATTCCCGGGACCACCTTACGAGCAGTACTTC. Its protein product is CASSEFPGPPYEQYF.